The subject of this entry is one TCR beta chain. Its antigen is unidentified. Between the trimmed V and J ends, which lost 6 bases and 9 bases, there was a span of 15 bases. This CDR3 is 13 amino acids long. CDR1 and CDR2 from the germline V gene are LNHDA and SQIVND (reference sequence). The data were obtained in a study of siplizumab effects on memory and regulatory T cells. Study-wide points: Tregs proliferating in siplizumab cultures lacked confirmation of their suppressive function. Controls showed an average of around 30% Treg-derived mappable alloreactive CD4+ clones, while siplizumab showed under 80%.

Measured with immunoSEQ multiplex PCR; TCRdb has only the in-frame clones, and not every one. The sample yields 90,000 to 150,000 clones, 80% to 95% seen once. The sequenced sample consisted of non-Treg CD4+ T cells sorted from blood. The sequence was obtained from a human donor in good health. V gene TRBV19 combines with J gene TRBJ2-1; perhaps TRBD1 as D (6 bases). CDR3 residues: CASRGWGQVEQFF. The CDR3 bases are TGTGCCAGTAGGGGATGGGGGCAGGTTGAGCAGTTCTTC.